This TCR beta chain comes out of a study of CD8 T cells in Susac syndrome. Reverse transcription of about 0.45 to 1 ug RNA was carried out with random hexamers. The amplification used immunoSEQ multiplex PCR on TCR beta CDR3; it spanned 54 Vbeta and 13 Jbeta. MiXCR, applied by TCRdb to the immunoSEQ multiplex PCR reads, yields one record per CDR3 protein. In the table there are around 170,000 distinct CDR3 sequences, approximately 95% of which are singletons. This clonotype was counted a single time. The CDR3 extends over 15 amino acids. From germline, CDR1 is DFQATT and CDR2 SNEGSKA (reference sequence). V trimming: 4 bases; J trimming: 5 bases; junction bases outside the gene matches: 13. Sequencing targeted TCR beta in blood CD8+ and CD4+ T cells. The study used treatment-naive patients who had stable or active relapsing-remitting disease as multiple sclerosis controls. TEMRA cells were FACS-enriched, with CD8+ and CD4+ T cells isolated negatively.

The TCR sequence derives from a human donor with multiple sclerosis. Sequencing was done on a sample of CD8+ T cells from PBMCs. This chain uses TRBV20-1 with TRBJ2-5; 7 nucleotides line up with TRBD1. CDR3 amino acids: CSANTGARSGETQYF. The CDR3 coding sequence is TGCAGTGCTAACACAGGGGCTCGGTCCGGGGAGACCCAGTACTTC.